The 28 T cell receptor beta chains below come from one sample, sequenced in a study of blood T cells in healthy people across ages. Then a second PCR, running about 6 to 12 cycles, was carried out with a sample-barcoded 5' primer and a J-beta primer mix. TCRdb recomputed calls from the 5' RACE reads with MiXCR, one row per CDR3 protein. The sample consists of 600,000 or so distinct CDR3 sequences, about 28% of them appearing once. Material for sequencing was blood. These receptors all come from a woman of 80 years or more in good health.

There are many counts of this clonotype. The CDR3 nucleotides are TGTGCCAGCACTAAGCGGGTGACCGGGGAGACCCAGTACTTC. This gives the protein CASTKRVTGETQYF. V usage is TRBV21-1 and J usage is TRBJ2-5; the table names TRBD1, a call not compared with the DNA. TRBV21-1 is flagged as a pseudogene. The CDR3 extends over 14 amino acids.

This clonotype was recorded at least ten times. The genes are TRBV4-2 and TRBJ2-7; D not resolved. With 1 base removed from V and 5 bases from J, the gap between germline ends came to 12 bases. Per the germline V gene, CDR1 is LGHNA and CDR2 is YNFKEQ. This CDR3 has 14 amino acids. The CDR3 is CASSQGVGPHEQYF. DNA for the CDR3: TGTGCCAGCAGCCAAGGGGTAGGGCCCCACGAGCAGTACTTC.

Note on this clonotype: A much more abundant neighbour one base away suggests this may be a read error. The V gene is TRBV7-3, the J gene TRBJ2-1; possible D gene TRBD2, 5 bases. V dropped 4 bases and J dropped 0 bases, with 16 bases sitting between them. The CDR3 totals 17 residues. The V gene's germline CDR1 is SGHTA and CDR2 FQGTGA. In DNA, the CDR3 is TGTGCCAGCAGCTCGGACCTCTACGGGGACTCCTACAATGAGCAGTTCTTC. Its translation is CASSSDLYGDSYNEQFF.

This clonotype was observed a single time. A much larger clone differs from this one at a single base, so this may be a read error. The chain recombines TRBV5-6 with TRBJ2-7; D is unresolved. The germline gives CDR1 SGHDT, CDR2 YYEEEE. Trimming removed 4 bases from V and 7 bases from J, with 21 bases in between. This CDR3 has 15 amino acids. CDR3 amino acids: CASSAPMSADNEQYF. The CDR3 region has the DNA TGTGCCAGCAGCGCGCCTATGAGCGCCGACAATGAGCAGTACTTC.

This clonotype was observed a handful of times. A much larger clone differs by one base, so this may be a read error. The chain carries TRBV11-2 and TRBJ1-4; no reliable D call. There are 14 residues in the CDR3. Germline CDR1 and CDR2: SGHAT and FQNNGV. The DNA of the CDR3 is TGTGCCAGCAGCATAGACGTTGTGCAAGAAAAACGGTTTTTT. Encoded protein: CASSIDVVQEKRFF.

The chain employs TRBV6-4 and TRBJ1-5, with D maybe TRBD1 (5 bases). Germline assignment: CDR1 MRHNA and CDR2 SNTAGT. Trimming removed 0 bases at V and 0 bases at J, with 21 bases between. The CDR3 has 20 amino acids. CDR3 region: CASSDSSRDSKYVSNQPQHF. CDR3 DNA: TGTGCCAGCAGTGACTCTTCGCGGGACTCTAAGTATGTTAGCAATCAGCCCCAGCATTTT.

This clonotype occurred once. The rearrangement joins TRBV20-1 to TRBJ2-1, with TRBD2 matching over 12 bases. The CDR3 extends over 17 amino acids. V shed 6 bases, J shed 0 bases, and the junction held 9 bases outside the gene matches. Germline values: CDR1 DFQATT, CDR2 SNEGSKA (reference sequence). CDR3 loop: CSATGTSGLGSYNEQFF. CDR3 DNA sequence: TGCAGTGCCACCGGGACTAGCGGGTTGGGCTCCTACAATGAGCAGTTCTTC.

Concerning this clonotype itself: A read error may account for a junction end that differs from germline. CDR3 sequence reads: CSHSLGLNSPLHF. CDR3 sequence (DNA): TGCAGCCATTCTTTGGGTCTAAATTCGCCCCTCCACTTT. The chain has TRBV20-1 and TRBJ1-6; D ambiguous. The CDR3 has 13 residues. Per germline, CDR1 DFQATT and CDR2 SNEGSKA (reference sequence).

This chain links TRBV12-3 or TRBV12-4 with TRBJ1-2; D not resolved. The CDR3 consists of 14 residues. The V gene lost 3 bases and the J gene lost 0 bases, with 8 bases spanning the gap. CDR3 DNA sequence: TGTGCCAGCAGTTTCGGGGATTCTAACTATGGCTACACCTTC. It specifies CASSFGDSNYGYTF.

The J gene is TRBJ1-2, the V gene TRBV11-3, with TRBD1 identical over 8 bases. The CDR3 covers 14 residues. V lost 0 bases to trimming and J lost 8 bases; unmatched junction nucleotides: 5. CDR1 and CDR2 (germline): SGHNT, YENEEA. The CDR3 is CASSLDAGGDGYTF. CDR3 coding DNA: TGTGCCAGCAGCTTAGATGCAGGGGGCGACGGCTACACCTTC.

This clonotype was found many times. CDR3 protein: CASSLWVRETQYF. In DNA, the CDR3 is TGTGCCAGCAGTTTATGGGTTCGAGAGACCCAGTACTTC. The chain combines TRBV28 with TRBJ2-5; D is ambiguous. The V end was cut by 0 bases, the J end by 4 bases, with 6 bases between. The germline gives CDR1 MDHEN, CDR2 SYDVKM. The CDR3 length is 13 residues.

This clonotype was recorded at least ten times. Written as DNA, the CDR3 is TGCGCCAGCAGCCCCAGGACTTCCTACGAGCAGTACTTC. Its protein product is CASSPRTSYEQYF. The V and J genes are TRBV4-1 and TRBJ2-7; the D gene is possibly TRBD2 (5 bases). The length of the CDR3 is 13 residues. V was cut by 4 bases and J by 1 base, with 8 bases left in between. Germline V lookup: CDR1 MGHRA, CDR2 YSYEKL.

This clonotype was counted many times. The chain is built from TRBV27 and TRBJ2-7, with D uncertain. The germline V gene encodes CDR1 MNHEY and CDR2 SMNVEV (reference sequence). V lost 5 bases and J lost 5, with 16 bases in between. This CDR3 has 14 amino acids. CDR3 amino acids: CASSPRHGSNEQYF. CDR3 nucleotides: TGTGCCAGCAGTCCTCGGCATGGGTCCAACGAGCAGTACTTC.

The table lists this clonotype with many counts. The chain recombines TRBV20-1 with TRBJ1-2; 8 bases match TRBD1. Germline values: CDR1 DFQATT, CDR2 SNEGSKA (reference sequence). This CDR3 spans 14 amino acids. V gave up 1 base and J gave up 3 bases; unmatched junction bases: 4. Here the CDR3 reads CSARVPGGHYGYTF. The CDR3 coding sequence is TGCAGTGCTAGAGTGCCAGGGGGCCACTATGGCTACACCTTC.

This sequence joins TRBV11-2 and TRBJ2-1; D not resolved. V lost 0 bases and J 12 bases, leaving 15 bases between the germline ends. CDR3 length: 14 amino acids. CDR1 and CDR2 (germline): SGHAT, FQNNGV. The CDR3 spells CASSLDRTALGQFF. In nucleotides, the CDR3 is TGTGCCAGCAGCTTAGATCGAACCGCCCTAGGGCAGTTCTTC.

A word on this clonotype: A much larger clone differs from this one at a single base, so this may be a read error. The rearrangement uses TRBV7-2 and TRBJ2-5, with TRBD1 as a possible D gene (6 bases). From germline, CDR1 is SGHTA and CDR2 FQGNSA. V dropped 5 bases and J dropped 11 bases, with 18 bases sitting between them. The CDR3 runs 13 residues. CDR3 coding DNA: TGTGCCAGCAGCCGGACCAGGGGAAATGAGCAGTACTTC. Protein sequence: CASSRTRGNEQYF.

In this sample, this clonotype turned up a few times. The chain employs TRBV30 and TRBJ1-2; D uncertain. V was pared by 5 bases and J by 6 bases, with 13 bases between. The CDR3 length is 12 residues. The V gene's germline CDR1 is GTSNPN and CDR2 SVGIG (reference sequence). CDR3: CAWFSGAHGYTF. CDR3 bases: TGTGCCTGGTTCTCAGGTGCACATGGCTACACCTTC.

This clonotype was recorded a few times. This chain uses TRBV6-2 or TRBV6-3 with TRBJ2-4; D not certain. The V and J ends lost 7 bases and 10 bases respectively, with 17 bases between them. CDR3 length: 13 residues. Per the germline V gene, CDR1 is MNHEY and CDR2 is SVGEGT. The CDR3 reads CASNTPWDLIQYF. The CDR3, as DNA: TGTGCCAGCAACACCCCTTGGGATCTTATTCAGTACTTC.

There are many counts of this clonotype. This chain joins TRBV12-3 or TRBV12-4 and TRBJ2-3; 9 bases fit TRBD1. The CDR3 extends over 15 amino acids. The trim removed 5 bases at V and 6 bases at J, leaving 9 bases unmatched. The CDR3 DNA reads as TGTGCCAGCAGTCCAGGGGGACAGGGTACCGATACGCAGTATTTT. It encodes CASSPGGQGTDTQYF.

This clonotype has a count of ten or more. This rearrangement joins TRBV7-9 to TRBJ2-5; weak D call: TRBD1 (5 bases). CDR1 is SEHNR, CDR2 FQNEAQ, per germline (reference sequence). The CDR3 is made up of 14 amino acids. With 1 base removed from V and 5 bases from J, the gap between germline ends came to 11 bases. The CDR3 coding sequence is TGTGCCAGCAGCTTAGTACGACAGCATGAGACCCAGTACTTC. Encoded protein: CASSLVRQHETQYF.

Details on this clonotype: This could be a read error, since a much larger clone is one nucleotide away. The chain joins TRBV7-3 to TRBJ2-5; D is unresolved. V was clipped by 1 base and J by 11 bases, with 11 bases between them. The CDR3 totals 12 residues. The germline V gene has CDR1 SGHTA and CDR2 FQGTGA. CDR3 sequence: CASSLNVNGQYF. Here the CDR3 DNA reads TGTGCCAGCAGCTTAAATGTGAATGGGCAGTACTTC.

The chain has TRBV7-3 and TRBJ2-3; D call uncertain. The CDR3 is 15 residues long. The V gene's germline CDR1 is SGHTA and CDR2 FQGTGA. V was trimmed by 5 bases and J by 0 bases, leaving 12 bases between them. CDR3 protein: CASSPSWASTDTQYF. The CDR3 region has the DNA TGTGCCAGCAGCCCCTCCTGGGCTAGCACAGATACGCAGTATTTT. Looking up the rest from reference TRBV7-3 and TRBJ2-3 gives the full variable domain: GAGVSQTPSNKVTEKGKYVELRCDPISGHTALYWYRQSLGQGPEFLIYFQGTGAADDSGLPNDRFFAVRPEGSVSTLKIQRTERGDSAVYLCASSPSWASTDTQYFGPGTRLTVL.

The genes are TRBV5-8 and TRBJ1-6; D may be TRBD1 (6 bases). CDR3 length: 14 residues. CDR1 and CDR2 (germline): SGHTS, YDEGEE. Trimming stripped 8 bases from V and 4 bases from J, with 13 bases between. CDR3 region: CASLPGQYNSPLHF. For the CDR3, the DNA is TGTGCCAGTCTCCCGGGACAATATAATTCACCCCTCCACTTT. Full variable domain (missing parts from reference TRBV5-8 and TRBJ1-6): EAGVTQSPTHLIKTRGQQATLRCSPISGHTSVYWYQQALGLGLQFLLWYDEGEERNRGNFPPRFSGRQFPNYSSELNVNALELEDSALYLCASLPGQYNSPLHFGNGTRLTVT.

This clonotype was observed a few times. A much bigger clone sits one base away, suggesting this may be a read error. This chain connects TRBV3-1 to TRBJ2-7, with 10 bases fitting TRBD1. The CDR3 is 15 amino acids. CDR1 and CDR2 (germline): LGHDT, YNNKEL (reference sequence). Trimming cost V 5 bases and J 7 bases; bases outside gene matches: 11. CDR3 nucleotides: TGTGCCAGCAGCTCCGGGACAGGGGTTCGCGGGGAGCAGTACTTC. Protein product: CASSSGTGVRGEQYF.

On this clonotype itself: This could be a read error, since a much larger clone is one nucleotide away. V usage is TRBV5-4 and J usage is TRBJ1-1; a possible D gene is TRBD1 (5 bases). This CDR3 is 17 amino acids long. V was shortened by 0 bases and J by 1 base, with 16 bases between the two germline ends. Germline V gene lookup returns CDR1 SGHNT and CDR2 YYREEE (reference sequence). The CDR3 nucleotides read TGTGCCAGCAGCTTGGTCCGGGGGTACGCGGCGAACACTGAAGCTTTCTTT. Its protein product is CASSLVRGYAANTEAFF.

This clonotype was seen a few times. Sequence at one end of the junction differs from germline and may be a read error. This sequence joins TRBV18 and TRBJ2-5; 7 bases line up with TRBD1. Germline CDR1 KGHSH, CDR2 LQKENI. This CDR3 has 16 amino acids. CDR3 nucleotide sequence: TGTACCAGCTCACCATTTATGAGGACAGGACAAGAGACCCAGTACTTC. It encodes CTSSPFMRTGQETQYF.

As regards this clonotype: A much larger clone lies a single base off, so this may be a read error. The CDR3: CARSQGVAGSITDTQYF. CDR3 sequence (DNA): TGCGCCCGCAGCCAAGGGGTCGCAGGCTCGATCACAGATACGCAGTATTTT. This chain uses TRBV4-1 with TRBJ2-3; TRBD1 is a possible D gene (5 bases). CDR1 and CDR2 (germline): MGHRA, YSYEKL. CDR3 length: 17 amino acids.

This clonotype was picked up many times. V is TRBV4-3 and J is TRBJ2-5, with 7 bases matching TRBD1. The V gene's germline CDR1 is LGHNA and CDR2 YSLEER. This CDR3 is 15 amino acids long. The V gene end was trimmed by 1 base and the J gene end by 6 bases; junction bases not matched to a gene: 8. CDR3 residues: CASSQGWTGAQTQYF. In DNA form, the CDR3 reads TGCGCCAGCAGCCAAGGGTGGACAGGAGCCCAGACCCAGTACTTC.